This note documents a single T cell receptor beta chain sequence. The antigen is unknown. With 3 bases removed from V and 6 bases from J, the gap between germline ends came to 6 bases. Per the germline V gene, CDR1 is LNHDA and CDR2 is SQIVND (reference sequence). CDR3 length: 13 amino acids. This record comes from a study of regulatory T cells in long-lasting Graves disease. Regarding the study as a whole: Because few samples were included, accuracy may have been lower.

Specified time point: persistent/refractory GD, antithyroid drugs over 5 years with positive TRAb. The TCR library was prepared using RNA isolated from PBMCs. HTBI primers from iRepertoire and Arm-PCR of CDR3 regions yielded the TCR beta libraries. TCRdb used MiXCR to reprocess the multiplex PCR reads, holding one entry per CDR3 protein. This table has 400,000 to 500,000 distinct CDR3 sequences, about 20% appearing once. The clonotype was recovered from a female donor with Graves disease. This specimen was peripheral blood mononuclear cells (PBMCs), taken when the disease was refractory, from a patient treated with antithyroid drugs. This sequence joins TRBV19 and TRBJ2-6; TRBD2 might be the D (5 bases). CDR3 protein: CASSIREANVLTF. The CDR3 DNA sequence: TGTGCCAGTAGTATTCGGGAGGCCAACGTCCTGACTTTC. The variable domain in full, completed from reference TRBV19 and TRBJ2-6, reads DGGITQSPKYLFRKEGQNVTLSCEQNLNHDAMYWYRQDPGQGLRLIYYSQIVNDFQKGDIAEGYSVSREKKESFPLTVTSAQKNPTAFYLCASSIREANVLTFGAGSRLTVL.